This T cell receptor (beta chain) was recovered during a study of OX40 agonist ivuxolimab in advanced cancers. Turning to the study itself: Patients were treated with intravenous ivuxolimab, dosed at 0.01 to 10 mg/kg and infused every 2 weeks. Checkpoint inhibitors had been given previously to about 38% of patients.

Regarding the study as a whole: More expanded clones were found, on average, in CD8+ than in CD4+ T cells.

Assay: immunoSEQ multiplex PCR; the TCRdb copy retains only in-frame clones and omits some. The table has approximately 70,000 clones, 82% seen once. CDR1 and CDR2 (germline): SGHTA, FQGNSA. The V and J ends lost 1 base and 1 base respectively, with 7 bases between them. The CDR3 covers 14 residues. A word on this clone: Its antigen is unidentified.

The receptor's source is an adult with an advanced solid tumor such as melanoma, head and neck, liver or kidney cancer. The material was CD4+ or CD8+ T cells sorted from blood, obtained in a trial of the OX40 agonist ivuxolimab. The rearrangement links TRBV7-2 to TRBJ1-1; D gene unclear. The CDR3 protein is CASSLDYGNTEAFF. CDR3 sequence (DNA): TGTGCCAGCAGCTTAGACTATGGGAACACTGAAGCTTTCTTT.